This is a list of T cell receptor beta chains from one sample in a study of regulatory T cells in long-lasting Graves disease. TCRdb reprocessed the multiplex PCR reads with MiXCR, giving one entry per CDR3 protein. The sample has approximately 500,000 distinct CDR3 sequences, approximately 21% seen once. Sequences were derived from peripheral blood mononuclear cells (PBMCs), sampled when the disease was refractory, from a patient treated with antithyroid drugs. The receptor source for this set is a female donor with Graves disease. Each CDR3 is given with its conserved first and last residue. The D gene is left open where the match is weak. Clone size appears in some rows only: once, few, many, or a class for an expanded clone.

V gene: TRBV7-9; J gene: TRBJ1-2; clone size: many; D gene: -; CDR3 DNA: TGTGCCAGCAGCTTATCCGGAAATGGCTACACCTTC; CDR3 protein: CASSLSGNGYTF
V gene: TRBV12-3/TRBV12-4; J gene: TRBJ1-2; clone size: many; D gene: -; CDR3 DNA: TGTGCCAGCAGGTTGGGGGGGCAGTTGCCCACTAACTATGGCTACACCTTC; CDR3 protein: CASRLGGQLPTNYGYTF
V gene: TRBV6-1; J gene: TRBJ2-7; clone size: few; D gene: TRBD1; CDR3 DNA: TGTGCCAGCAAGCGGGACAGGGGATACGAGCAGTACTTC; CDR3 protein: CASKRDRGYEQYF
V gene: TRBV6-1; J gene: TRBJ1-1; clone size: many; D gene: -; CDR3 DNA: TGTGCCAGCAGCTTGGGATCTGAAGCTTTCTTT; CDR3 protein: CASSLGSEAFF
V gene: TRBV20-1; J gene: TRBJ2-5; clone size: many; D gene: TRBD2; CDR3 DNA: TGCAGTGCTAGAGACCGTCTAGCGGGACCAGAGACCCAGTACTTC; CDR3 protein: CSARDRLAGPETQYF
V gene: TRBV20-1; J gene: TRBJ2-6; clone size: many; D gene: -; CDR3 DNA: TGCAGTGCTAGTAGGGTCTCTGGGGCCAACGTCCTGACTTTC; CDR3 protein: CSASRVSGANVLTF
V gene: TRBV6-6; J gene: TRBJ1-1; clone size: many; D gene: -; CDR3 DNA: TGTGCCAGCAGTTACTCGGCCAGGGGATTGGATGAAGCTTTCTTT; CDR3 protein: CASSYSARGLDEAFF
V gene: TRBV7-6; J gene: TRBJ2-2; clone size: -; D gene: TRBD1; CDR3 DNA: TGTGCCAGCAGCTATGGGACAGAGACCGGGGAGCTGTTTTTT; CDR3 protein: CASSYGTETGELFF
V gene: TRBV10-3; J gene: TRBJ1-1; clone size: many; D gene: -; CDR3 DNA: TGTGCCATCAGTGAACCGACACTGAACACTGAAGCTTTCTTT; CDR3 protein: CAISEPTLNTEAFF
V gene: TRBV28; J gene: TRBJ2-7; clone size: many; D gene: -; CDR3 DNA: TGTGCCAGCAGCCCAACCGGGGGACCCTACGAGCAGTACTTC; CDR3 protein: CASSPTGGPYEQYF
V gene: TRBV6-1; J gene: TRBJ1-2; clone size: many; D gene: -; CDR3 DNA: TGTGCCAGCAGAGGCGGTCGGGGGGCGAACTATGGCTACACCTTC; CDR3 protein: CASRGGRGANYGYTF
V gene: TRBV15; J gene: TRBJ2-2; clone size: -; D gene: TRBD2; CDR3 DNA: TGTGCCACCAGCAGAATCTCGGGGGGGCACACCGGGGAGCTGTTTTTT; CDR3 protein: CATSRISGGHTGELFF
V gene: TRBV11-3; J gene: TRBJ1-1; clone size: -; D gene: -; CDR3 DNA: TGTGCCAGCAGCTTTGAACAGGGGAACACTGAAGCTTTCTTT; CDR3 protein: CASSFEQGNTEAFF
V gene: TRBV3-1; J gene: TRBJ1-2; clone size: -; D gene: -; CDR3 DNA: TGTGCCAGCAGCCCTATGAGCACTGGGGGCTACACCTTC; CDR3 protein: CASSPMSTGGYTF
V gene: TRBV7-8; J gene: TRBJ2-1; clone size: -; D gene: TRBD1; CDR3 DNA: TGTGCCAGCAGCGCCCGGGACAGGGGTCCGGGGTTCTTC; CDR3 protein: CASSARDRGPGFF
V gene: TRBV7-2; J gene: TRBJ1-5; clone size: many; D gene: -; CDR3 DNA: TGTGCCAGCAGCTTAGCGCTTTATCAGCCCCAGCATTTT; CDR3 protein: CASSLALYQPQHF
V gene: TRBV2; J gene: TRBJ2-2; clone size: many; D gene: TRBD2; CDR3 DNA: TGTGCCAGCAGTGAAACCCGGGGGGGACCGAACACCGGGGAGCTGTTTTTT; CDR3 protein: CASSETRGGPNTGELFF
V gene: TRBV19; J gene: TRBJ1-6; clone size: few; D gene: -; CDR3 DNA: TGTGCCAGTAGTATAGGTTACACAGGTTCACCCCTCCACTTT; CDR3 protein: CASSIGYTGSPLHF